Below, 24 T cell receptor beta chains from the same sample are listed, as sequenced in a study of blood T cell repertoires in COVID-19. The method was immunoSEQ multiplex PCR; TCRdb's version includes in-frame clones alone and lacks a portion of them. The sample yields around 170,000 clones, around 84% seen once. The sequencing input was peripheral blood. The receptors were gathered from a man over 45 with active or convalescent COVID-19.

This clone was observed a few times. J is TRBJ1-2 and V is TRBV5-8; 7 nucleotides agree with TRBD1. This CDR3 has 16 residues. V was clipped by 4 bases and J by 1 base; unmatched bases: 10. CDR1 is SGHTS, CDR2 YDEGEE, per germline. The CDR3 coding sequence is TGTGCCAGCAGCCCACATCCGACAGGGTTTAACTATGGCTACACCTTC. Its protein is CASSPHPTGFNYGYTF.

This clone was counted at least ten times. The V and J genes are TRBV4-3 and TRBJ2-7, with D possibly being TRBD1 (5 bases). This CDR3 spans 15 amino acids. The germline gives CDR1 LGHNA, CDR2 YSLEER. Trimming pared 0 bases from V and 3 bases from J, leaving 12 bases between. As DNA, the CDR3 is TGCGCCAGCAGCCAAGATCGTAACGGACACTACGAGCAGTACTTC. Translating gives CASSQDRNGHYEQYF.

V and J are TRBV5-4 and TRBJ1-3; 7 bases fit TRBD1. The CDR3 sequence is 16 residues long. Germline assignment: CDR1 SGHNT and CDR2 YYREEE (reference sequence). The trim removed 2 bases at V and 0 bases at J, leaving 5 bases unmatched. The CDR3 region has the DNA TGTGCCAGCAGCTTACGGGACAGAGTCTCTGGAAACACCATATATTTT. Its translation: CASSLRDRVSGNTIYF.

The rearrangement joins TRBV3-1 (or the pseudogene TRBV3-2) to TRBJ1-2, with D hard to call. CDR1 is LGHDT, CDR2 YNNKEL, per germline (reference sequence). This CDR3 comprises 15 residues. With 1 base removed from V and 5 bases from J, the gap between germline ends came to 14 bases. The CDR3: CASSQGPRRGYGYTF. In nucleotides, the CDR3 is TGTGCCAGCAGCCAAGGCCCGCGACGCGGATATGGCTACACCTTC.

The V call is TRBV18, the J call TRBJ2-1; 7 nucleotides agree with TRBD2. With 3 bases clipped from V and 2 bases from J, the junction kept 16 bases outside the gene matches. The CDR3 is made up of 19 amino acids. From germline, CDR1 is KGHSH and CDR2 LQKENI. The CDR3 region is CASSPSGGARRRAYNEQFF. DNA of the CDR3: TGTGCCAGCTCACCTTCGGGAGGTGCTCGTCGTCGCGCCTACAATGAGCAGTTCTTC.

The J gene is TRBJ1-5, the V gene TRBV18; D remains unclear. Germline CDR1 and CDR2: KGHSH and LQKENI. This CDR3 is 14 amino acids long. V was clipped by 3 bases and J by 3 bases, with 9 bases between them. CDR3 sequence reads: CASSPNGNNQPQHF. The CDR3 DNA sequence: TGTGCCAGCTCACCTAACGGGAACAATCAGCCCCAGCATTTT.

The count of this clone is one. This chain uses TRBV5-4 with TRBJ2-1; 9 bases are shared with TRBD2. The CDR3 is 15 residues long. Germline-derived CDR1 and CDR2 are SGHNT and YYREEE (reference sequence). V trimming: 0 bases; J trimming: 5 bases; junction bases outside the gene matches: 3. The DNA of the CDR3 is TGTGCCAGCAGCTTGGATGCGGGGGGGGACAATGAGCAGTTCTTC. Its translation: CASSLDAGGDNEQFF.

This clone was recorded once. CDR3 residues: CASSSDRVASGNTIYF. The CDR3 region has the DNA TGTGCCAGCAGCTCAGACAGGGTCGCCTCTGGAAACACCATATATTTT. The chain has TRBV11-3 and TRBJ1-3; TRBD1 aligns across 7 bases. Germline V CDR1 and CDR2: SGHNT, YENEEA. J gave up 0 bases and V 4 bases, and 6 bases lay outside the gene matches. The CDR3 covers 16 residues. Variable domain in full (rest from reference TRBV11-3 and TRBJ1-3): EAGVVQSPRYKIIEKKQPVAFWCNPISGHNTLYWYLQNLGQGPELLIRYENEEAVDDSQLPKDRFSAERLKGVDSTLKIQPAELGDSAVYLCASSSDRVASGNTIYFGEGSWLTVV.

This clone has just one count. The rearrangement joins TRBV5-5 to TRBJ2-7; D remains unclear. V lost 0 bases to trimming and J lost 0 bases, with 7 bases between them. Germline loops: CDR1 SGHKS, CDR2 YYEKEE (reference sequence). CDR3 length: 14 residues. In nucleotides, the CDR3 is TGTGCCAGCAGCTTGGTGGTTAGCTCCTACGAGCAGTACTTC. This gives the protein CASSLVVSSYEQYF. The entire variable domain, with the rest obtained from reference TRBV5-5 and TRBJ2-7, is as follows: DAGVTQSPTHLIKTRGQQVTLRCSPISGHKSVSWYQQVLGQGPQFIFQYYEKEERGRGNFPDRFSARQFPNYSSELNVNALLLGDSALYLCASSLVVSSYEQYFGPGTRLTVT.

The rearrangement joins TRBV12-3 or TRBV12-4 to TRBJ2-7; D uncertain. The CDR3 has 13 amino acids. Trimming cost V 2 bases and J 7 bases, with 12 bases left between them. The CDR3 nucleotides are TGTGCCAGCAGTTTAACCGGGTCGCGGGAGCAGTACTTC. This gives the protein CASSLTGSREQYF.

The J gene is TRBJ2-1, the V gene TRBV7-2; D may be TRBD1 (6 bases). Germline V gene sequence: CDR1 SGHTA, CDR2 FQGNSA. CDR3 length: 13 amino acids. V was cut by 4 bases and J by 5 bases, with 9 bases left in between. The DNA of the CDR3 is TGTGCCAGCAGCTCAGGGGCGGACAATGAGCAGTTCTTC. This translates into CASSSGADNEQFF.

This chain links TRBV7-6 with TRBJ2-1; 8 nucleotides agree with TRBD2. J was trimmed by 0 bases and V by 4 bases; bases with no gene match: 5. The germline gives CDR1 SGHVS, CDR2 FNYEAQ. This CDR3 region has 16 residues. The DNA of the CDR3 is TGTGCCAGCAGCTCTAGCGGGCGTAGCTCCTACAATGAGCAGTTCTTC. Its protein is CASSSSGRSSYNEQFF.

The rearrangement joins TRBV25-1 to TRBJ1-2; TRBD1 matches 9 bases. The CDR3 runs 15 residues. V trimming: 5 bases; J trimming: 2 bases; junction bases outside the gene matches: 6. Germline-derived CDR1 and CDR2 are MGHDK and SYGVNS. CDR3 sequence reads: CASSKPGTGNYGYTF. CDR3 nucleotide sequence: TGTGCCAGCAGTAAACCCGGGACAGGGAACTATGGCTACACCTTC.

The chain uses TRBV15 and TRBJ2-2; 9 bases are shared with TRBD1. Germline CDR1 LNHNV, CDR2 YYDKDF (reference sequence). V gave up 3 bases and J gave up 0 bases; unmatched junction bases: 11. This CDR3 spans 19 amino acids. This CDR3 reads CATSRGTGLGPSNTGELFF. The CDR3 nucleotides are TGTGCCACCAGCAGGGGGACAGGGCTGGGACCTTCGAACACCGGGGAGCTGTTTTTT.

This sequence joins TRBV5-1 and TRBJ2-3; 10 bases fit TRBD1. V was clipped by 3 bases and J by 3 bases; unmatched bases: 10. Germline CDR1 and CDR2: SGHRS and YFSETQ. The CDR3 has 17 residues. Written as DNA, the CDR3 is TGCGCCAGCAGCTGGGGGTCCGGGACAGGGGATACAGATACGCAGTATTTT. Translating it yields CASSWGSGTGDTDTQYF.

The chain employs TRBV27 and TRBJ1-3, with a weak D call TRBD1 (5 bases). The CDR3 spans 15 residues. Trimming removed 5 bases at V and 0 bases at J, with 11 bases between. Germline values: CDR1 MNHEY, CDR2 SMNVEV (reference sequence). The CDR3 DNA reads TGTGCCAGCAGTGCGGACATTCGCTCTGGAAACACCATATATTTT. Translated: CASSADIRSGNTIYF.

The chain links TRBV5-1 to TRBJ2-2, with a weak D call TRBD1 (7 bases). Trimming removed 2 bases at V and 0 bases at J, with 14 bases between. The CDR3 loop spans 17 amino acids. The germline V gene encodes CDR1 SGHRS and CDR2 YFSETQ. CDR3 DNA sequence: TGCGCCAGCAGCTTCCCCCAGGGGGGAACGAACACCGGGGAGCTGTTTTTT. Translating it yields CASSFPQGGTNTGELFF.

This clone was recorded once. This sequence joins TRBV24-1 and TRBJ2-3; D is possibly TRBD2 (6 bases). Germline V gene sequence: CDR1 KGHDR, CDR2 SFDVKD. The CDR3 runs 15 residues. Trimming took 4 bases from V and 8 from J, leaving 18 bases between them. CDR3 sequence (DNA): TGTGCCACCAGTGAGGATGGGAGGTCGACTGTTACGCAGTATTTT. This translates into CATSEDGRSTVTQYF.

The CDR3 spells CATSLDRSMVRGYTF. Here the CDR3 DNA reads TGTGCCACCAGTCTAGACAGGAGTATGGTGAGGGGCTACACCTTC. This chain uses TRBV15 with TRBJ1-2, with D perhaps TRBD1 (6 bases). This CDR3 region has 15 residues. Germline V gives CDR1 LNHNV, CDR2 YYDKDF (reference sequence). The ends were cut back, 6 bases at V and 8 bases at J, with 22 bases in the middle.

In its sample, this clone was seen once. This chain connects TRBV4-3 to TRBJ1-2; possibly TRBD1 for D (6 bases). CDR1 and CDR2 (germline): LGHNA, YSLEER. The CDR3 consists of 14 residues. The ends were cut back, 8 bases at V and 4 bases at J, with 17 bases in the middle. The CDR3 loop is CASSQGRLGYGYTF. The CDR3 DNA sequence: TGCGCCAGCTCCCAGGGGCGTCTGGGCTATGGCTACACCTTC.

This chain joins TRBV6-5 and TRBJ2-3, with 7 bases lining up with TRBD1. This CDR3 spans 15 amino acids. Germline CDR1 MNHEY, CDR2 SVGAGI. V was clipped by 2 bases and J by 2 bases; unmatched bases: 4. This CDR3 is CASSYGDRSTDTQYF. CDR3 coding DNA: TGTGCCAGCAGTTACGGGGACAGATCCACAGATACGCAGTATTTT.

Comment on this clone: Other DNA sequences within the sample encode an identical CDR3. The CDR3: CSARGGEQYF. As DNA, the CDR3 is TGCAGTGCTAGAGGAGGCGAGCAGTACTTC. This rearrangement joins TRBV20-1 to TRBJ2-7; no reliable D call. With 1 base removed from V and 6 bases from J, the gap between germline ends came to 4 bases. Germline values: CDR1 DFQATT, CDR2 SNEGSKA (reference sequence). This CDR3 comprises 10 residues.

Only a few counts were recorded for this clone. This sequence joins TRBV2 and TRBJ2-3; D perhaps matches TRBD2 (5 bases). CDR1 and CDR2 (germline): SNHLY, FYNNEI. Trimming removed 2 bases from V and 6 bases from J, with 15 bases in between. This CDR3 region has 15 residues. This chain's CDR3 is CASSEIEGAVDTQYF. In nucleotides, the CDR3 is TGTGCCAGCAGTGAAATCGAGGGAGCGGTGGATACGCAGTATTTT.

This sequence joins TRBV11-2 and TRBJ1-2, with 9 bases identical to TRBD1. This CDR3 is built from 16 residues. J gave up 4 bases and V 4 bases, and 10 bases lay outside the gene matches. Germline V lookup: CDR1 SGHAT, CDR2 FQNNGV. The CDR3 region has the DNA TGTGCCAGCAGCTCGCCGGGACAGGGAAATCTCTATGGCTACACCTTC. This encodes CASSSPGQGNLYGYTF.